The source of this TCR beta chain is a study of cytomegalovirus exposure and HLA in healthy donors (dated by TCRdb to 2016 to 2017). Broadly, across the study: An earlier analysis of several hundred of the donors reported about 290 Gb of sequence data and 100 million to 140 million unique TCR beta sequences from 150 million to 200 million T cells. Every discovery cohort repertoire had been produced on one sequencing platform. Genome-wide SNP genotypes for about three fifths of the roughly 670 donors were used in a later genetic analysis, which treated that subset as a discovery cohort. The later analysis used no new phenotypic data to find candidate immune exposures, relying instead on TCR beta sequences and their occurrence across donors. An earlier analysis of around 580 of the donors used high-throughput TCR beta sequencing to judge whether each TCR beta V gene segment behaved as functional or pseudogenic. An early release covering roughly 600 HLA-typed donors comprised approximately 290 gigabases of sequencing data and 65 million to 100 million unique TCR sequences. In addition to the first cohort of approximately 650 subjects, a separate validation cohort of 120 different subjects was used. On average, about 200,000 unique TCR beta nucleotide sequences were sequenced per donor among 300 to 500 genotyped donors of the cohort, with about 19% of those sequences being non-productive. Among the roughly 390 genotyped donors, around 79% belonged to the genetic ancestry cluster associated with self-reported Caucasian donors. To predict cytomegalovirus infection status, the study combined high-throughput TCR immunosequencing, statistical association of individual TCRs with disease status, and machine learning. Typing coverage differed by locus: A, B, C, DRB1 and DQB1 were typed in roughly 620-630 donors, DQA1 in about 560, DPA1 in around 600, and DPB1 in roughly 450. The aim of the study was to test whether cataloging public T cell receptors could identify signatures of past pathogen exposure. A handful of DR-DQ haplotypes were handled as single units for association and clustering because linkage in the cohort was strong. HLA typing included class I and class II loci at four-digit resolution. The T cell repertoires of under 700 subjects were profiled by immunosequencing and related to cytomegalovirus serostatus. A later analysis re-examined previously published TCR beta repertoires from more than 550 donors and added high-resolution HLA genotyping to investigate patterns of TCR occurrence. Donor age, sex, ethnicity and CMV serostatus were compiled together with the repertoire data.

To prepare the library, the immunoSEQ multiplex PCR assay was applied. A mixture of 60 forward primers for TCR Vbeta segments and 13 reverse primers for TCR Jbeta segments was used in the multiplex PCR. Amplification of the CDR3 region of rearranged TCR beta genes was performed with a multiplex PCR assay on genomic DNA. On the Illumina HiSeq System, the amplified TCR beta libraries were sequenced as 87-base-pair reads. The authors processed their data as follows. In a later analysis, roughly 80 million unique TCR beta chains were counted across the approximately 620 repertoires, and about 10 million of these chains were shared by at least two donors. To remove PCR and sequencing errors, raw reads were error-corrected and collapsed into unique sequences using a nearest-neighbor algorithm that merged closely related sequences. V, D and J gene segments were assigned by aligning CDR3 sequences to IMGT reference sequences. For a sequence to be retained, at least a six-nucleotide match to both a V gene segment and a J gene segment was required. A rearrangement was called productive if the CDR3 had no stop codons and remained in frame with V and J, and every other rearrangement was called non-productive. CDR3 was defined by IMGT convention, running from the second conserved V-encoded cysteine to the conserved J-encoded phenylalanine. The earlier analysis of some 550 of the donors excluded any sequence lacking an unambiguous match to a single V gene segment. In an earlier analysis of several hundred of the donors, a V segment was called functional when productive rearrangements were above 56.7%, and segregating when the standard deviation between donors exceeded 5%. To diagnose cytomegalovirus status from the catalog of TCR beta chain sequences, a statistical classification framework was built. V and J gene assignment, in a later analysis, came from comparing TCR nucleotide sequences with IMGT/GENE-DB human TR gene sequences. Using the TCRdist pipeline, a later analysis assigned CDR3 sequences along with most-parsimonious VDJ recombination scenarios. In a later analysis, each TCR beta chain was defined by its CDR3 amino acid sequence together with its V-gene family, and reads without a unique V-gene family were excluded. As a way to deal with suspected cross-contamination and a sequencing artifact, a later analysis dropped over 550 nucleotide sequences that were highly shared and had low generation probability. For each public chain, a later analysis derived a clonal expansion index from normalized ranks of inferred template counts within each repertoire. In a later analysis, generation probabilities were computed using a VDJ recombination model fitted to out-of-frame rearrangements, and the results were checked against IGoR. In a later analysis, TCR-TCR, TCR-HLA and TCR-CMV co-occurrence was scored with hypergeometric tests, and a repertoire-size bias correction was applied to TCR pairs. A later analysis estimated false discovery rates by permuting HLA or CMV assignments 20 times. In a later analysis, co-occurring TCRs were grouped using DBSCAN, with TCRdist sequence similarity added in when clustering inside HLA-allele-positive subsets. Co-occurrence clustering excluded repertoires with fewer than 30,000 or more than 120,000 public chains, plus five with anomalous nucleotide sharing. TCRdb's version of the immuneACCESS table is confined to in-frame rearrangements and falls short of the full clone set. An unresolved V gene accounts for under half of the shortfall where checked; the remainder is of unknown origin. D and trimming come from the DNA, and the V and J calls and clone size come from that table. A total of about 180,000 clones appear in this sample, under 80% of them only once. The ten biggest clones cover 2% to 3% of the sample.

Relative to germline, V is missing 4 bases and J is missing 6 bases, with 2 bases of the junction outside any gene match. CDR1 MNHEY and CDR2 SVGAGI were looked up in the germline V gene. The CDR3 spans 14 residues, from the cysteine through the phenylalanine. Left in the record is the CDR3 DNA by itself, 42 bases read in frame from the first base. The cohort was made up of roughly 670 healthy bone marrow donors. At the time of sampling, every cohort member was nominally healthy, though immune exposures that went unrecorded were likely present. The donor tested CMV seropositive and was one of the 289 seropositive cohort members. Every donor gave a peripheral blood sample, and the peripheral blood mononuclear cells from that sample were used for TCR beta sequencing. Genomic DNA was extracted from the blood cell samples with the Qiagen DNeasy Blood Extraction Kit. On this clone itself: Its antigen remains unidentified. The record has no base qualities; no much larger clone is one base away.

What the work shows at the level of the full study, not this receptor alone: Several of the top co-occurrence clusters appeared to be linked to parvovirus B19, influenza, CMV and Epstein-Barr virus, according to a later analysis. A further reported finding was that TCR beta sequences accurately predicted the HLA-A and HLA-B alleles for most subjects in the first cohort. In a later analysis, the rate of TCR association differed among HLA loci, with DRB1 alleles having the most associated TCRs and HLA-C alleles having the fewest. Only TCR beta chains were sequenced in this cohort, and the absence of alpha or paired-chain data limited detectable features. Compared with the 666-donor mean, donors in an Asian-associated ancestry cluster had fewer N-insertions in productive TCRs, according to a later genetic analysis. At a false discovery rate of 0.05, a later analysis linked under 20,000 TCR beta sequences to specific HLA alleles. Immune exposure information for the cohort was limited to CMV serostatus. The classifier was reported to diagnose cytomegalovirus status with high specificity and sensitivity in both the original and validation cohorts. When HLA alleles, especially DR and DQ, strongly co-occurred, attributing TCR associations to individual alleles was difficult. The 87-base-pair reads could not distinguish some IMGT-functional V segments, including TRBV6-2 and TRBV6-3, so those segments were excluded. An earlier analysis of roughly 570 of the donors showed that most TCR beta V segments appeared in productive rearrangements either about 87% or about 30% of the time, which broadly matched IMGT annotations. In vitro tests confirmed that a few of the cytomegalovirus-associated TCR beta chains recognize cytomegalovirus antigens. A cluster of highly shared sequence variants was judged likely to be a technical artifact of the sequencing pipeline. Most TCR sequences were seen in very few donors, while some public TCRs were found in many individuals. Because HLA typing was missing for some donors at each locus, association tests included only the typed subset. Linkage disequilibrium might explain the correlated functional status among segregating V segments, but an unknown experimental factor could not be ruled out. Some 16 rarely observed V segments, including chromosome 9 orphons, were excluded from the earlier analysis of some 590 of the donors because counts were too low. A total of 164 TCR beta chains were listed by the study as associated with cytomegalovirus. Presence/absence analyses assumed roughly uniform sequencing depth across donors, an assumption that may not hold. In a later analysis, HLA-associated TCR beta chains were found to be more clonally expanded and to have lower generation probabilities than equally common non-associated chains. V-gene and J-gene trimming of TCR beta chains was associated with a missense DCLRE1C variant in a later genetic analysis, and the association was replicated in an independent cohort. It was suggested by the authors that the approach could potentially be generalized to other disease states and immunological phenotypes. Most CMV-associated TCR beta chains appeared to be HLA-restricted in a later analysis, and the HLA associations seemed to be driven largely by CMV exposure.

Sequenced sample: PBMCs. Here the chain combines TRBV6-5 and TRBJ2-1; 11 nucleotides in the junction match TRBD1. This TCR was recovered from a woman between 25 and 40 years old in good health and CMV-seropositive. The nucleotide sequence reads TGTGCCAGCAGTTCCGGGACAGGGGGCAATGAGCAGTTCTTC. Translated, this gives CASSSGTGGNEQFF.